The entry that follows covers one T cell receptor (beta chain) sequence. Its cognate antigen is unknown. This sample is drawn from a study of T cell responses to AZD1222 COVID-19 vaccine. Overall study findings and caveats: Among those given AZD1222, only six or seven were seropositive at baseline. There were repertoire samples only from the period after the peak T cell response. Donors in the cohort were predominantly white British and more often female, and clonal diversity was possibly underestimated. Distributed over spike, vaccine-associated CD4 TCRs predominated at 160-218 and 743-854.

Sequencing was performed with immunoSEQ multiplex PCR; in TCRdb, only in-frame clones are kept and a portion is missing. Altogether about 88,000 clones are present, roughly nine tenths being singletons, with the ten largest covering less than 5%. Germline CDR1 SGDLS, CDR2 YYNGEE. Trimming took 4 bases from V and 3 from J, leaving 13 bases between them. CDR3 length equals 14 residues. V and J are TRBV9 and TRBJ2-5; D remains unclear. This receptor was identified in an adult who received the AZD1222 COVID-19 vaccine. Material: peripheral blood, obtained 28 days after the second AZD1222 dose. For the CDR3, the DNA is TGTGCCAGCAGCCCCAGATCGGGTGAAGAGACCCAGTACTTC. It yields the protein CASSPRSGEETQYF.